One T cell receptor beta chain is described in this entry. In the original processing: Cell counts per sample came from amplifying reference gene primers. Sequencing was performed with immunoSEQ multiplex PCR; in TCRdb, only in-frame clones are kept and a portion is missing. D and trimming were read from the DNA, whereas the V and J calls and clone size are those reported in that table. The table records some 300,000 clones, approximately 90% of them present only once. CDR1 is MNHEY, CDR2 SMNVEV, per germline (reference sequence). Trimming removed 6 bases at V and 3 bases at J, with 8 bases between. The CDR3 consists of 12 residues. This entry is derived from a study of blood T cell repertoires in COVID-19. Study details: Samples taken during acute and convalescent COVID-19 were collected in the United States, Italy and Spain. In each case, the material was cDNA or gDNA derived from T cells, B-cell-depleted T cells, or PBMCs.

Sequencing was performed on peripheral blood. The sequence derives from a man aged 18 to 30 with active or convalescent COVID-19. This sequence joins TRBV27 and TRBJ1-2; a weak D match, TRBD1 (5 bases). The CDR3 region is CASRGLDYGYTF. The CDR3 nucleotides read TGTGCCAGCAGGGGGCTCGACTATGGCTACACCTTC.